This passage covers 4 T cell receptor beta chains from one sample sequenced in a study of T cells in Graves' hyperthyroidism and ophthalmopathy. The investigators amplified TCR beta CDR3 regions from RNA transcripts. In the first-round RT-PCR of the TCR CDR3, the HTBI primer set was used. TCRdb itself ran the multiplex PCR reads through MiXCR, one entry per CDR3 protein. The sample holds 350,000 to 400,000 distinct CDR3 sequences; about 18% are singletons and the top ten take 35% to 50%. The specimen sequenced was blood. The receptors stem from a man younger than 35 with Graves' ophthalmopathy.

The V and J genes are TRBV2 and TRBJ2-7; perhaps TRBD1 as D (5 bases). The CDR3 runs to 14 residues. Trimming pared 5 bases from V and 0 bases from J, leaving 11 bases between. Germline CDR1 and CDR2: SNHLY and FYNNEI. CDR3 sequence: CASSSTEVSYEQYF. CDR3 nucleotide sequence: TGTGCCAGCAGTTCGACAGAAGTCTCCTACGAGCAGTACTTC.

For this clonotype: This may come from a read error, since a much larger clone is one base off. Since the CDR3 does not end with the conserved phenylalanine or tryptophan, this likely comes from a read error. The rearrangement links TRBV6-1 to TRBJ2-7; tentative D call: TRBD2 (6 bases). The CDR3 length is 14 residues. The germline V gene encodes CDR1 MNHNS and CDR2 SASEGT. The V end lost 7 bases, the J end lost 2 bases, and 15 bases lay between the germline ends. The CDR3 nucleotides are TGTGCCAGCACCCTCTCGCGGGGTGCCTACGAGCAGTACCTC. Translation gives CASTLSRGAYEQYL.

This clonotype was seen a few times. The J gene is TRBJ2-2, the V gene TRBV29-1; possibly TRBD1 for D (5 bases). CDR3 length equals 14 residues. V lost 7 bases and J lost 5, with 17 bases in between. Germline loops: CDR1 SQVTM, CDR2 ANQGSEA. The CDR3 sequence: CSAEEGAETGELFF. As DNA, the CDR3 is TGCAGCGCCGAGGAAGGGGCGGAAACCGGGGAGCTGTTTTTT.

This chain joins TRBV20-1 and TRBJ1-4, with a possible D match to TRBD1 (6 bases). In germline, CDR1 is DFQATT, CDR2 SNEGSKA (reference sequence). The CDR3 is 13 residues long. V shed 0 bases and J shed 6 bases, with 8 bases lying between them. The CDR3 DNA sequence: TGCAGTGCTAGAGATGGGGGGCATGAAAAACTGTTTTTT. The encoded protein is CSARDGGHEKLFF.